Detailed here is one T cell receptor beta chain. Its target is unknown. 13 Jbeta primers and 60 Vbeta primers were used for the PCR. TCRdb keeps only in-frame clones here, not all; method: immunoSEQ multiplex PCR. The table has around 190,000 clones, roughly 85% seen once; the top ten hold around 2.3%. Trimming took off 6 bases at V and 0 bases at J, with 11 bases between the two ends. The CDR3 consists of 14 residues. Germline CDR1 and CDR2: SNHLY and FYNNEI. This sample is part of a study of cytomegalovirus exposure and HLA in healthy donors. Study conclusions and caveats: Some V segments, TRBV6-2 and TRBV6-3 among them, were indistinguishable and were therefore excluded.

The sequenced sample consisted of PBMCs. The sequence was obtained from a woman in her 50s in good health and CMV-seronegative. The chain is built from TRBV2 and TRBJ1-1; the D gene is possibly TRBD1 (6 bases). The CDR3, as DNA: TGTGCCAGCAGAGGGGGGGCGGTGAACACTGAAGCTTTCTTT. Translation gives CASRGGAVNTEAFF. Looking up the rest from reference TRBV2 and TRBJ1-1 gives the full variable domain: EPEVTQTPSHQVTQMGQEVILRCVPISNHLYFYWYRQILGQKVEFLVSFYNNEISEKSEIFDDQFSVERPDGSNFTLKIRSTKLEDSAMYFCASRGGAVNTEAFFGQGTRLTVV.